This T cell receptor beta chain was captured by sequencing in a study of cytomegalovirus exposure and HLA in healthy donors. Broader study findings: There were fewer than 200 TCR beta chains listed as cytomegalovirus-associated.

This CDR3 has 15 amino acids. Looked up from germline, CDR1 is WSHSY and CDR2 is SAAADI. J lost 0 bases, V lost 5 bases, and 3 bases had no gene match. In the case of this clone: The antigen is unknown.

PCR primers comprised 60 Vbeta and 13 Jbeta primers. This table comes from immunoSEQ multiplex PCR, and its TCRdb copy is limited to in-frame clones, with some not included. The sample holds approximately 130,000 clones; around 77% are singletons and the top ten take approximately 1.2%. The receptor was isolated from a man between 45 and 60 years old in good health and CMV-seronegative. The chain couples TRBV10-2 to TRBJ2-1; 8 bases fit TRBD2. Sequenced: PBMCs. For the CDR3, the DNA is TGCGCCAGCAGTACCGGGACTAGCTCCTACAATGAGCAGTTCTTC. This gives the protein CASSTGTSSYNEQFF.